The rows below give T cell receptor beta chains drawn from one sample of a study of T-cell memory formation after mild COVID-19. TCRdb itself ran the 5' RACE reads through MiXCR, one entry per CDR3 protein. Of fewer than 550,000 distinct CDR3 sequences listed, over 15% are singletons. Sequencing was carried out using PBMCs or a T cell subset sorted from them (not recorded which). The receptor source for this set is an adult woman who had mild COVID-19 (a few samples of this study predate the infection). Cell type and time point are not known. Both conserved end residues are part of each CDR3. The D gene is left open where the match is weak. Clone size, where shown, is once, few, many, or a class for clones that have expanded.

clone size | J gene | V gene | D gene | CDR3 protein | CDR3 DNA
- | TRBJ2-7 | TRBV7-9 | - | CASSSIVGVEDEQYF | TGTGCCAGCAGCTCCATCGTAGGGGTTGAAGACGAGCAGTACTTC
few | TRBJ2-5 | TRBV5-4 | - | CASGGAATSEETQYF | TGTGCCAGCGGGGGGGCGGCAACTTCTGAAGAGACCCAGTACTTC
- | TRBJ2-1 | TRBV12-3/TRBV12-4 | - | CASSLVGGPYNEQFF | TGTGCCAGCAGTTTAGTGGGGGGGCCCTACAATGAGCAGTTCTTC
- | TRBJ1-2 | TRBV4-1 | - | CASSQERGVSGYTF | TGCGCCAGCAGCCAAGAGAGGGGGGTGAGTGGCTACACCTTC
few | TRBJ2-7 | TRBV7-2 | - | CASSPSRSYEQYF | TGTGCCAGCTCCCCCAGTCGCTCCTACGAGCAGTACTTC
few | TRBJ2-7 | TRBV12-3/TRBV12-4 | TRBD2 | CASSFMGLAGPRYTYEQYF | TGTGCCAGCAGCTTTATGGGACTAGCGGGCCCCAGATACACCTACGAGCAGTACTTC
- | TRBJ1-6 | TRBV6-2/TRBV6-3 | - | CASRAGYSPLHF | TGTGCCAGCAGGGCAGGTTATTCACCCCTCCACTTT
many | TRBJ1-2 | TRBV5-6 | TRBD1 | CASSLDRGGGYTF | TGTGCCAGCAGCCTGGACAGGGGAGGAGGCTACACCTTC
few | TRBJ2-1 | TRBV7-9 | TRBD2 | CASNPGSGDEQFF | TGTGCCAGCAACCCTGGGAGCGGGGATGAGCAGTTCTTC
- | TRBJ1-1 | TRBV7-9 | - | CASRNSQGRGTEAFF | TGTGCCAGCAGAAACTCACAGGGCCGGGGCACTGAAGCTTTCTTT
- | TRBJ1-6 | TRBV6-5 | - | CASSNLGGNNSPLHF | TGTGCCAGCAGCAACTTGGGGGGTAATAATTCACCCCTCCACTTT
- | TRBJ2-3 | TRBV5-5 | - | CASSFGTTDTQYF | TGTGCCAGCAGCTTCGGTACCACAGATACGCAGTATTTT
few | TRBJ2-5 | TRBV3-1 | TRBD2 | CASSELAGVQETQYF | TGTGCCAGCAGCGAACTAGCGGGAGTGCAAGAGACCCAGTACTTC
- | TRBJ2-7 | TRBV7-9 | TRBD1 | CASSLGTAQEQYF | TGTGCCAGCAGCTTGGGGACAGCCCAAGAGCAGTACTTC
- | TRBJ2-1 | TRBV20-1 | - | CSAKQRYNEQFF | TGCAGTGCCAAACAACGTTACAATGAGCAGTTCTTC
- | TRBJ1-5 | TRBV11-2 | TRBD1 | CASSLLPDRAGQPQHF | TGTGCCAGCAGCTTGCTACCGGACAGGGCAGGTCAGCCCCAGCATTTT
many | TRBJ2-1 | TRBV27 | - | CASRDVSYNEQFF | TGTGCCAGCCGGGACGTCTCCTACAATGAGCAGTTCTTC
- | TRBJ2-7 | TRBV14 | - | CASSQDPSRSFAYEQYF | TGTGCCAGCAGCCAAGATCCCAGCCGGAGTTTTGCCTACGAGCAGTACTTC
few | TRBJ2-3 | TRBV5-4 | - | CASSSRDLQADTQYF | TGTGCCAGCAGCTCCCGGGACCTTCAGGCGGATACGCAGTATTTT
few | TRBJ1-1 | TRBV7-9 | - | CASSPGGLWNTEAFF | TGTGCCAGCAGCCCGGGAGGACTCTGGAACACTGAAGCTTTCTTT
- | TRBJ2-3 | TRBV5-4 | TRBD2 | CASSWGLPGSTDTQYF | TGTGCCAGCAGCTGGGGACTACCGGGGTCCACAGATACGCAGTATTTT
- | TRBJ2-3 | TRBV7-7 | - | CASSLLEGTDTQYF | TGTGCTAGCAGCTTACTGGAGGGGACAGATACGCAGTATTTT
- | TRBJ2-7 | TRBV30 | - | CAWSSGGGSSYEQYF | TGTGCCTGGAGTTCAGGGGGCGGGAGCTCCTACGAGCAGTACTTC
- | TRBJ2-5 | TRBV18 | TRBD2 | CASSPGLAGVLETQYF | TGTGCCAGCTCACCGGGACTAGCGGGAGTGCTGGAGACCCAGTACTTC
- | TRBJ1-5 | TRBV20-1 | TRBD1 | CSARGDRARQPQHF | TGCAGTGCGAGAGGGGACAGGGCGCGGCAGCCCCAGCATTTT
few | TRBJ2-2 | TRBV4-1 | TRBD1 | CASSRPGQGPGELFF | TGCGCCAGCAGCCGACCGGGACAGGGTCCCGGGGAGCTGTTTTTT